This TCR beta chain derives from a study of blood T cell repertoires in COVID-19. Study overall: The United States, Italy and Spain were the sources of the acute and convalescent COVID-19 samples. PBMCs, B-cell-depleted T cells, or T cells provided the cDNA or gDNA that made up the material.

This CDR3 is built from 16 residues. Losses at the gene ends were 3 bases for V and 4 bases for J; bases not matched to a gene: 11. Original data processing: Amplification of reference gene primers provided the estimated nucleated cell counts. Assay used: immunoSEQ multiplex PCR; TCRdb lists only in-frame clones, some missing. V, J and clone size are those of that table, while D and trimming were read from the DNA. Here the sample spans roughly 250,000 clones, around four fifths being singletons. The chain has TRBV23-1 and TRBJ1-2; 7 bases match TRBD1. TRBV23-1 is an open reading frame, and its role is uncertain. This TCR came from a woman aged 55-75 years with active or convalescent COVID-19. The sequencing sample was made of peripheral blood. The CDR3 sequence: CASSQGRGTDIYGYTF. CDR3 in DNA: TGCGCCAGCAGTCAGGGCAGGGGGACGGATATCTATGGCTACACCTTC.